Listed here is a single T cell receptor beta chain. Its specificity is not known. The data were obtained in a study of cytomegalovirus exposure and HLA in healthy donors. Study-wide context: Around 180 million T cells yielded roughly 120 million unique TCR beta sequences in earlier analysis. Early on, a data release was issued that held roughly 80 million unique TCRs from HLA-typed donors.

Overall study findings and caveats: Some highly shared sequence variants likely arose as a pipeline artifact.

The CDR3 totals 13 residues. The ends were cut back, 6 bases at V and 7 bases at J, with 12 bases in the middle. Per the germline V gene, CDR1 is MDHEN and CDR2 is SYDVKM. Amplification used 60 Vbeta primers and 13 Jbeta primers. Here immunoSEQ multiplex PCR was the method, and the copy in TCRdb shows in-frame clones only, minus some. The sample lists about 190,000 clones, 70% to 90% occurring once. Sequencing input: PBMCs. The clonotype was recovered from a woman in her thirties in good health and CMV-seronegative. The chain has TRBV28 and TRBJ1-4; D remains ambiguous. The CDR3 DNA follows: TGTGCCAGCAGCTTGCCGACTGGTGAAAAACTGTTTTTT. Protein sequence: CASSLPTGEKLFF.